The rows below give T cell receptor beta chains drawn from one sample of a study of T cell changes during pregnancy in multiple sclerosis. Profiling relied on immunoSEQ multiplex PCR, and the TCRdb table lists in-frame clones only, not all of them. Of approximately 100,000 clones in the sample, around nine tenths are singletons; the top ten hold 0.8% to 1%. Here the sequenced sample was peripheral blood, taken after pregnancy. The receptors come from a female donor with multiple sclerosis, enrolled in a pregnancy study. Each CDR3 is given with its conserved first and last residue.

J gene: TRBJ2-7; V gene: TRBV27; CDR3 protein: CASSYPGSYEQYF
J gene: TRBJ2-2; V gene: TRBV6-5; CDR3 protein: CASNWDMNTGELFF
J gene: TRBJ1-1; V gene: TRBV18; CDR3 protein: CASSPGADTEAFF
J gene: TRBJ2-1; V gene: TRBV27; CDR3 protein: CASTRGSGVNEQFF
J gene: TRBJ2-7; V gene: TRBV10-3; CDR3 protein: CAIRGGMSSYEQYF
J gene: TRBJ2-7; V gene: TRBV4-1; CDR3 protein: CASSQGKVLGPYEQYF
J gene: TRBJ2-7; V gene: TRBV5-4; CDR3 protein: CASSLMAGPYEQYF
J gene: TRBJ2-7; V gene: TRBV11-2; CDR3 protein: CASSSWTRSYEQYF
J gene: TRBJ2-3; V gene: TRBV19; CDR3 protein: CASSRQGLTDTQYF
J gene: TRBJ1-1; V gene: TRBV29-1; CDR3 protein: CSVEERGSAEAFF
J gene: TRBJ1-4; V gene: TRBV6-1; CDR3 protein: CATPGGDRGPKLFF
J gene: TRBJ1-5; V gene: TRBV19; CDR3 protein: CASSFQGDQPQHF
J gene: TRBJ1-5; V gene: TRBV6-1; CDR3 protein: CASSEPLFSNQPQHF
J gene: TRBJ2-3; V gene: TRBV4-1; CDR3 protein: CASSQVRGYTDTQYF
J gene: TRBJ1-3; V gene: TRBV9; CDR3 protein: CASSLTMQANSGNTIYF
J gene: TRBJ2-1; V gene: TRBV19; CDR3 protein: CASSIVSMSFSSYNEQFF
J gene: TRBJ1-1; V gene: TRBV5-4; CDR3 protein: CASYPWRSLTNTEAFF
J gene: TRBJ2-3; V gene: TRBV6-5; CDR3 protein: CASSLAGGPTDTQYF
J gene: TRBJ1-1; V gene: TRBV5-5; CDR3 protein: CASSLAWRNTEAFF
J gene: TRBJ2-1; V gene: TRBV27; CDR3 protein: CASSSPAIYNEQFF
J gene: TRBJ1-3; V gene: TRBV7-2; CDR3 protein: CASSFPPRGAGNTIYF
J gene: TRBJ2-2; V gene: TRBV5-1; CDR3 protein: CASSLSGGAPGELFF
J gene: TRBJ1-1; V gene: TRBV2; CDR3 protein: CARGETEAFF
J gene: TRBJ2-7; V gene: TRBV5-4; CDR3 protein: CASSSFQRKRDYEQYF
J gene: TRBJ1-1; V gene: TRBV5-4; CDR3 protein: CASSYPGGMNTEAFF
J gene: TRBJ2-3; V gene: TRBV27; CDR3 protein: CASSLQDRGRQYF
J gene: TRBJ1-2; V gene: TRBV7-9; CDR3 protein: CASSLWGQGQQPWDGYTF